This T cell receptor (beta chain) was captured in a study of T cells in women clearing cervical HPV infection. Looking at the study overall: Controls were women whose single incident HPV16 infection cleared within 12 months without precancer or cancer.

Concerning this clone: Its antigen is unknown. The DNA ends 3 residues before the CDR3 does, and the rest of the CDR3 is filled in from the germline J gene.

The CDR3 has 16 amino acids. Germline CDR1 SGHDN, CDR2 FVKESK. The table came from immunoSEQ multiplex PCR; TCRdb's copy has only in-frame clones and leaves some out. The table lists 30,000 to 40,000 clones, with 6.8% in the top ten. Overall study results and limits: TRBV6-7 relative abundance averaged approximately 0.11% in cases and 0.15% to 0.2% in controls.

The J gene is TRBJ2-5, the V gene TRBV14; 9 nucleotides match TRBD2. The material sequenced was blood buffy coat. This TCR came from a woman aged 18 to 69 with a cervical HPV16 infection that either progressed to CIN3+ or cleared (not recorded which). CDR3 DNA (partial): TGTGCCAGCAGCCAAAGACTAGCGGCTAGCACAGATACC. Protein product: CASSQRLAASTDT. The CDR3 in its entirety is CASSQRLAASTDTQYF.